This is a list of T cell receptor beta chains from one sample in a study of CD8 T cells in Susac syndrome. From the immunoSEQ multiplex PCR reads, TCRdb called clonotypes with MiXCR, one entry per CDR3 protein. In the table there are 170,000 or so distinct CDR3 sequences, under 95% of which are singletons. Sequencing input: CD4+ T cells from PBMCs. The source of these receptors is a human donor with multiple sclerosis. Both conserved end residues are part of each CDR3. A D gene is named only where the DNA matches it firmly.

V	D	J	DNA	CDR3
TRBV6-2/TRBV6-3	NA	TRBJ2-1	TGTGCCAGCAGTTACGACTCCAGACTTAAAGAGTTCTTC	CASSYDSRLKEFF
TRBV5-1	TRBD1	TRBJ1-2	TGCGCCAGCAGCTTGGACCCCAGGGGGAACTATGGCTACACCTTC	CASSLDPRGNYGYTF
TRBV20-1	NA	TRBJ1-1	TGCAGTGCTAGCAATCGTCTGGGACGGTTGAACACTGAAGCTTTCTTT	CSASNRLGRLNTEAFF
TRBV2	NA	TRBJ2-4	TGTGCCATTTCAGGGGGGCTCCTAGCCAAAAACATTCAGTACTTC	CAISGGLLAKNIQYF
TRBV20-1	NA	TRBJ2-1	TGCAGTGCGACACTGGAGGGGCGGCCCTACAATGAGCAGTTCTTC	CSATLEGRPYNEQFF
TRBV7-2	NA	TRBJ2-5	TGTGCCAGCAGCTTGGTGTCGGGATTTAAAGAGACCCAGTACTTC	CASSLVSGFKETQYF
TRBV13	NA	TRBJ2-1	TGTGCCAGCAGCTTAGATGACACAAACAATGAGCAGTTCTTC	CASSLDDTNNEQFF
TRBV6-6	TRBD1	TRBJ1-2	TGTGCCAGCAGTCCTACAGGGGTCTATGGCTACACCTTC	CASSPTGVYGYTF
TRBV9	NA	TRBJ1-1	TGTGCCAGCAGCTCTCGGGCCCTTGGGGACACTGAAGCTTTCTTT	CASSSRALGDTEAFF
TRBV21-1	NA	TRBJ2-7	TGTGCCAGCAGCAAACAAGGGACCCTGCGTTTCGGGACCTACGAGCAGTACTTC	CASSKQGTLRFGTYEQYF
TRBV9	TRBD1	TRBJ2-1	TGTGCCAGCAGCGAGACAGGGGACCGTTACAATGAGCAGTTCTTC	CASSETGDRYNEQFF
TRBV2	TRBD2	TRBJ2-3	TGTGCCAGCAGGGGCGGGGGAGATACGCAGTATTTT	CASRGGGDTQYF
TRBV20-1	TRBD2	TRBJ2-7	TGCAGTGCCGTCCGTAGCGGGAGAGCCTACGAGCAGTACTTC	CSAVRSGRAYEQYF
TRBV15	NA	TRBJ2-7	TGTGCCACCAGCAGAGATCTCTCCGAGCAGTACTTC	CATSRDLSEQYF